Detailed here is one T cell receptor (beta chain). The antigen it recognizes is unknown. Base qualities are not provided; no much larger clone lies one nucleotide away. The library was built by means of the immunoSEQ multiplex PCR assay. In the original analysis: A statistical classification framework was built for diagnosing cytomegalovirus status from the catalog of TCR beta chain sequences. The source is immuneACCESS, and TCRdb retained only in-frame sequences with V and J called. Part of the clones is not carried over; for the studies checked, unresolved V genes explain less than half of this, and the remainder is unexplained. V, J and clone size were drawn from that table, and D and trimming were deduced from the DNA. The sample yields 110,000 to 150,000 clones; roughly nine tenths were counted once. 0.6% to 0.8% of the sample lies in the top ten. This specimen belongs to a study of cytomegalovirus exposure and HLA in healthy donors (TCRdb year 2017). A note on the overall study: According to a later analysis, the roughly 130 validation repertoires were produced on the same platform as the 666 repertoires of the first cohort. The study combined high-throughput TCR immunosequencing, statistical association of individual TCRs with disease status, and machine learning to predict cytomegalovirus infection status. Along with the roughly 710-subject first cohort, a separate validation cohort of roughly 110 different subjects was used. The study aimed to test whether signatures of past pathogen exposure could be identified by cataloging public T cell receptors.

What the research found in general, with its limitations: Most TCR sequences were observed very rarely across donors, whereas some public TCRs were present in many individuals. The classifier was reported to diagnose cytomegalovirus status with high specificity and sensitivity in both the original cohort and the validation cohort. According to the authors, the approach could potentially be generalized to other disease states and immunological phenotypes. A total of about 180 TCR beta chains were listed by the study as associated with cytomegalovirus. Subsequent analysis determined that TCRs grouped into clusters in the first cohort also showed a tendency toward co-occurrence across the 120 or so validation repertoires, and 94% of cluster scores exceeded 0. In vitro tests confirmed that a few of the cytomegalovirus-associated TCR beta chains recognize cytomegalovirus antigens. A later analysis lacked HLA typing for the validation cohort, so it scored co-occurrence in that cohort across all 110 or so repertoires.

V is reduced by 0 bases and J by 6 bases, leaving a spacing of 18 bases between them. Reading from cysteine to phenylalanine, the CDR3 counts 16 amino acids. Only the CDR3 DNA is retained, 48 bases long and in frame from the first base. The germline V gene encodes CDR1 MNHEY and CDR2 SMNVEV (reference sequence). The donors were included in the validation cohort of approximately 120 subjects, a group kept apart from the approximately 670-subject first cohort. The specimen was PBMCs. The TCR was taken from a man aged 18 to 30 in good health and CMV-seronegative. Recombination joined TRBV27 with TRBJ2-7, with the D segment identity uncertain. This receptor carries the CDR3 CASSLSLTVPRGEQYF. The DNA sequence reads TGTGCCAGCAGTTTATCCCTAACGGTGCCGCGCGGCGAGCAGTACTTC.